This T cell receptor (beta chain) was documented in a study of control samples from healthy donors and cancer patients. V lost 5 bases and J 3 bases, leaving 8 bases between the germline ends. This CDR3 is 13 amino acids long. Produced via immunoSEQ multiplex PCR; TCRdb's table is partial and in-frame only. Here the sample spans some 100,000 clones, 85% to 90% being singletons. The source of this sequence is a woman aged 45-59 years in good health. V usage is TRBV12-3 or TRBV12-4 and J usage is TRBJ1-5; D gene ambiguous. Sequenced sample: blood. CDR3 residues: CASSPETNQPQHF. The CDR3 DNA reads as TGTGCCAGCAGTCCCGAGACCAATCAGCCCCAGCATTTT.